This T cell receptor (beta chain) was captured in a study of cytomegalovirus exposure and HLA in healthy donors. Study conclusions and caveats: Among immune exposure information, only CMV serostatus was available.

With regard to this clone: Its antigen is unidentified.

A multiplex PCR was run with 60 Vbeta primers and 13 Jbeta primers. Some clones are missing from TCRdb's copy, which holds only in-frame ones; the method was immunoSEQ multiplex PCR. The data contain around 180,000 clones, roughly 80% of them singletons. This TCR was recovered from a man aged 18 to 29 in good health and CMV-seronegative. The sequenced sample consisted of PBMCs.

The CDR3 bases are TGTGCCAGCACAAAGGGAGGCGAGCAGTACTTC. Translation: CASTKGGEQYF. The rearrangement uses TRBV27 and TRBJ2-7; TRBD2 might be the D (6 bases). The V end lost 7 bases, the J end lost 6 bases, and 10 bases lay between the germline ends. Germline V gives CDR1 MNHEY, CDR2 SMNVEV (reference sequence). This CDR3 contains 11 residues.